This TCR beta chain is from a study of monozygotic twins with cystic fibrosis (dated by TCRdb to the early 2020s). At the level of the whole study: Around 3.3 micrograms of fragmented DNA went through around 15 PCR cycles to produce barcoded libraries. The study compared TCR beta repertoires within and between 16 monozygotic twin pairs with cystic fibrosis to assess genetic influence on V and J gene usage. The cohort comprised ten female and six male twin pairs aged about 2.0 to 40 years, median about 10 years, mostly children and adolescents. Twins were ranked among roughly 970 cohort participants for weight-for-height and FEVPerc (FEV1 disease centile) at the day of blood sampling. Data for three of the twin pairs had been reported earlier in a different context. The investigation overall reported the following: No association turned up between shared CDR3 numbers and age, concordance or disease severity, and the cohort was small. Significantly higher nucleotide-identical clonotype sharing was observed within monozygotic CF twin pairs than between unrelated CF individuals (P = 0.000026, Mann-Whitney). Simpson clonality was found to be generally low (median approximately 0.01), suggesting a naive-dominated repertoire, although higher clonality was observed in the most severely affected patients. V gene usage was most similar to the co-twin for 13 of 16 pairs, and J usage for 8 of 16 pairs, suggesting genetic constraints.

The twin pairs came from the European Cystic Fibrosis Twin and Sibling Study Cohort, which recruited patients from 158 CF clinics across 14 European countries. Zygosity and CFTR genotype were confirmed in-house, and zygosity was tested by multiplex PCR of nine short tandem repeat loci. Peripheral blood was sampled from each twin, with clinical parameters recorded on the day of blood sampling. Phenol/chloroform extraction was used to isolate genomic DNA from peripheral blood cells, and the DNA was then kept in TE buffer at 4 degrees C. This clone was detected only once. What antigen it recognizes has not been identified. Base qualities are missing; no much larger clone stands one base away. TCR beta CDR3 regions were amplified by multiplex PCR using the immunoSEQ immune profiling system, following the manufacturer's instructions. Sequencing was performed on an Illumina NextSeq system. Per the source publication's procedure: Sequence data were processed on the immunoSEQ Analyzer platform, and clonality was computed as the square root of Simpson's index of productive rearrangements. Similarity in V and J usage was quantified by Jensen-Shannon distance, and CDR3 generation probabilities were calculated with OLGA. The researchers looked up shared CDR3 sequences in the immuneACCESS database (August 2020) and in VDJdb (December 2020). TCRdb mirrors the immuneACCESS table, restricted to in-frame sequences. Some clones are absent from its copies; in checked studies, under half trace to an unresolved V gene, and the reason for the others is unknown. V, J and clone size were drawn from that table, and D and trimming were deduced from the DNA. Recorded for this sample are 20,000 to 30,000 clones; less than 95% of them occurred a single time. The ten most abundant clones make up around 0.56% of the sample.

The germline V gene (reference sequence) supplies CDR1 SGHNT and CDR2 YYREEE. The CDR3 starts with the cysteine, ends with the phenylalanine, and has 13 residues. Only the CDR3 portion is preserved as DNA: 39 bases, with reading frame beginning at the first base. The junction shows trimming of 4 bases on V and 4 bases on J, plus 12 bases between the germline ends. The origin of this receptor is a girl aged 2 to 9 with cystic fibrosis. The sequence is built from TRBV5-4 and TRBJ2-7; TRBD1 is perhaps the D gene, given 8 matching bases. Sequenced: blood. The CDR3 reads as follows: CASSTGGGYEQYF. The DNA is as follows: TGTGCCAGCAGCACAGGGGGAGGGTACGAGCAGTACTTC.